Shown below are 14 T cell receptor beta chains from a single sample sequenced in a study of OX40 agonist ivuxolimab in advanced cancers. Assay: immunoSEQ multiplex PCR; the TCRdb copy retains only in-frame clones and omits some. This table holds over 65,000 clones, around 86% found once. The sequences come from CD4+ or CD8+ T cells sorted from blood, collected in a trial of the OX40 agonist ivuxolimab. These receptor sequences come from an adult with an advanced solid tumor such as melanoma, head and neck, liver or kidney cancer.

V is TRBV5-1 and J is TRBJ2-2; a weak D match, TRBD1 (5 bases). Per the germline V gene, CDR1 is SGHRS and CDR2 is YFSETQ. The length of the CDR3 is 16 residues. The ends were cut back, 0 bases at V and 3 bases at J, with 12 bases in the middle. The CDR3 reads CASSLVHIRDTGELFF. The CDR3, as DNA: TGCGCCAGCAGCTTGGTACACATCAGGGACACCGGGGAGCTGTTTTTT.

The chain uses TRBV5-1 and TRBJ1-5, with 8 bases identical to TRBD1. Per the germline V gene, CDR1 is SGHRS and CDR2 is YFSETQ. This CDR3 spans 16 amino acids. V was pared by 1 base and J by 3 bases, with 6 bases of the junction left unmatched. The CDR3 nucleotides are TGCGCCAGCAGCTTGACAGGGGGTCCGTCCAATCAGCCCCAGCATTTT. Residues: CASSLTGGPSNQPQHF.

V usage is TRBV27 and J usage is TRBJ1-5, with D possibly TRBD1 on 6 matching bases. CDR3 length: 13 amino acids. Germline lookup yields CDR1 MNHEY and CDR2 SMNVEV (reference sequence). V gave up 5 bases and J gave up 7 bases, with 12 bases separating them. As DNA, the CDR3 is TGTGCCAGCAGTAGCCGGGGGCACCAGCCCCAGCATTTT. It yields the protein CASSSRGHQPQHF.

The V call is TRBV20-1, the J call TRBJ1-2, with D possibly being TRBD1 (6 bases). The germline gives CDR1 DFQATT, CDR2 SNEGSKA (reference sequence). The CDR3 extends over 10 amino acids. Trimming removed 4 bases at V and 6 bases at J, with 6 bases between. The CDR3 here is CSANRDGYTF. The CDR3 bases are TGCAGTGCTAACAGGGATGGCTACACCTTC.

This clone came up once. V is TRBV18 and J is TRBJ2-5, with D possibly matching TRBD2 (5 bases). CDR3 length: 14 residues. V lost 3 bases to trimming and J lost 9 bases, with 17 bases between them. Germline CDR1 is KGHSH and CDR2 is LQKENI. The CDR3 region has the DNA TGTGCCAGCTCACCTTACAGTGACGGAGGAGCCCAGTACTTC. The encoded protein is CASSPYSDGGAQYF.

This clone was picked up a small number of times. J is TRBJ2-1 and V is TRBV28; tentative D call: TRBD1 (6 bases). The V end lost 6 bases, the J end lost 3 bases, and 15 bases lay between the germline ends. Germline lookup yields CDR1 MDHEN and CDR2 SYDVKM. The CDR3 has 15 amino acids. CDR3 DNA: TGTGCCAGCAGCACGAACAGGGTATACTACAATGAGCAGTTCTTC. Translated: CASSTNRVYYNEQFF.

The chain recombines TRBV28 with TRBJ1-1; D unresolved. Germline values: CDR1 MDHEN, CDR2 SYDVKM. The V end was cut by 6 bases, the J end by 5 bases, with 7 bases between. The CDR3 covers 11 residues. This CDR3 reads CASSGRTEAFF. The DNA of the CDR3 is TGTGCCAGCAGCGGGAGGACTGAAGCTTTCTTT.

The chain joins TRBV18 to TRBJ2-3; D not resolved. Trimming left V 0 bases short and J 1 base short, with 8 bases between. CDR3 length equals 15 residues. Germline V gene data show CDR1 as KGHSH and CDR2 as LQKENI. CDR3 protein: CASSPPVTGTDTQYF. The CDR3 nucleotides are TGTGCCAGCTCACCACCGGTAACGGGCACAGATACGCAGTATTTT. The variable domain in full, completed from reference TRBV18 and TRBJ2-3, reads NAGVMQNPRHLVRRRGQEARLRCSPMKGHSHVYWYRQLPEEGLKFMVYLQKENIIDESGMPKERFSAEFPKEGPSILRIQQVVRGDSAAYFCASSPPVTGTDTQYFGPGTRLTVL.

This chain uses TRBV7-2 with TRBJ2-6; D remains unclear. The V gene's germline CDR1 is SGHTA and CDR2 FQGNSA. The CDR3 contains 18 residues. V gave up 2 bases and J gave up 0 bases, with 14 bases separating them. CDR3 nucleotides: TGTGCCAGCAGCTTAAACCCCTCTCCCGTCTCTGGGGCCAACGTCCTGACTTTC. Translated: CASSLNPSPVSGANVLTF.

This rearrangement joins TRBV2 to TRBJ1-3, with D possibly being TRBD1 (5 bases). Trimming took off 7 bases at V and 3 bases at J, with 13 bases between the two ends. CDR3 size: 14 residues. In germline, CDR1 is SNHLY, CDR2 FYNNEI. CDR3 in amino acids: CASKVGTLGNTIYF. CDR3 nucleotide sequence: TGTGCCAGCAAAGTGGGGACGCTTGGAAACACCATATATTTT.

This chain connects TRBV7-3 to TRBJ2-3, with 7 bases lining up with TRBD2. J lost 2 bases, V lost 8 bases, and 7 bases had no gene match. The CDR3 is 14 residues long. Germline CDR1 SGHTA, CDR2 FQGTGA. CDR3 sequence (DNA): TGTGCCAGCGGGACTACGCATAACACAGATACGCAGTATTTT. It specifies CASGTTHNTDTQYF.

CDR3 DNA sequence: TGTGCCTGGAATCGTCAGACAGGCGACCTTTCACCCCTCCACTTT. Its translation is CAWNRQTGDLSPLHF. V gene TRBV30 combines with J gene TRBJ1-6; D is possibly TRBD1 (6 bases). Germline loops: CDR1 GTSNPN, CDR2 SVGIG (reference sequence). Trimming stripped 4 bases from V and 9 bases from J, with 19 bases between. CDR3 length: 15 residues.

This rearrangement joins TRBV11-3 to TRBJ2-1, with 8 bases lining up with TRBD2. Germline values: CDR1 SGHNT, CDR2 YENEEA. V lost 4 bases and J lost 15; bases outside the gene matches: 5. The CDR3 is made up of 11 amino acids. The CDR3 bases are TGTGCCAGCAGCTCCGGACTAGCACGGTTCTTC. Its translation: CASSSGLARFF.

A note on this clone: Other DNA sequences in the sample encode the same CDR3. The J gene is TRBJ2-5, the V gene TRBV20-1; 7 nucleotides line up with TRBD1. The ends lost 3 bases at V and 5 bases at J; junction bases unmatched: 0. The CDR3 extends over 11 amino acids. CDR1 and CDR2 from the germline V gene are DFQATT and SNEGSKA (reference sequence). CDR3 protein: CSARTGETQYF. CDR3 nucleotides: TGCAGTGCTAGGACAGGGGAGACCCAGTACTTC.